This T cell receptor (beta chain) was profiled in a study of response to subunit inactivated influenza vaccine. This clonotype has a handful of counts. Germline V gene sequence: CDR1 MDHEN, CDR2 SYDVKM. V was pared by 6 bases and J by 4 bases, with 10 bases of the junction left unmatched. This CDR3 contains 16 residues. TCRdb used MiXCR to reprocess the RT-PCR reads, holding one entry per CDR3 protein. The sample yields about 620,000 distinct CDR3 sequences, roughly 10% seen once. This sample also belongs to another study, concerning T cells expressing NK-cell markers. This second study says: Scientists made TCR beta cDNA using 5'RACE template switching with UMIs. Sorted CD3+CD56+NKG2C+, CD3+CD56+NKG2C- and CD3+CD56-NKG2C+ T cells provided the TCR beta repertoires. Seven sequenced donors out of eight were HCMV-seropositive, one seronegative. There were a few donors in whom these clonotypes also led the CD3+CD56-NKG2C+ fraction.

This sequence originates from a man aged 50 or older who received an inactivated influenza vaccine. The chain joins TRBV28 to TRBJ1-2; 11 positions agree with TRBD1. Sequencing was performed on PBMCs from blood, taken on the day of vaccination. The CDR3 DNA sequence: TGTGCCAGCAGCCGCTTTAGGACAGGGGGCGTCTATGGCTACACCTTC. Protein: CASSRFRTGGVYGYTF.